This T cell receptor (beta chain) was documented in a study of T cell responses to AZD1222 COVID-19 vaccine. The study, taken as a whole, reports: Rises in breadth and depth of Spike-specific TCRs came after two AZD1222 doses.

Sequencing used immunoSEQ multiplex PCR; TCRdb keeps in-frame clones, though not all of them. The sample has around 99,000 clones, about nine tenths seen once. About this clone itself: Antigen: not known.

The germline CDR1 and CDR2 sequences are LGHDT and YNNKEL (reference sequence). This CDR3 spans 13 amino acids. V shed 6 bases and J shed 8 bases, with 14 bases lying between them. The clonotype originates from an adult in good health. V and J are TRBV3-1 (or the pseudogene TRBV3-2) and TRBJ2-1; D tentatively fits TRBD1 or TRBD2 (5 bases each). The sample consisted of peripheral blood, taken on day 0 of AZD1222 vaccination. The CDR3 coding sequence is TGTGCCAGCAGGGGGGAATGGGGAGATGAGCAGTTCTTC. Its protein product is CASRGEWGDEQFF.